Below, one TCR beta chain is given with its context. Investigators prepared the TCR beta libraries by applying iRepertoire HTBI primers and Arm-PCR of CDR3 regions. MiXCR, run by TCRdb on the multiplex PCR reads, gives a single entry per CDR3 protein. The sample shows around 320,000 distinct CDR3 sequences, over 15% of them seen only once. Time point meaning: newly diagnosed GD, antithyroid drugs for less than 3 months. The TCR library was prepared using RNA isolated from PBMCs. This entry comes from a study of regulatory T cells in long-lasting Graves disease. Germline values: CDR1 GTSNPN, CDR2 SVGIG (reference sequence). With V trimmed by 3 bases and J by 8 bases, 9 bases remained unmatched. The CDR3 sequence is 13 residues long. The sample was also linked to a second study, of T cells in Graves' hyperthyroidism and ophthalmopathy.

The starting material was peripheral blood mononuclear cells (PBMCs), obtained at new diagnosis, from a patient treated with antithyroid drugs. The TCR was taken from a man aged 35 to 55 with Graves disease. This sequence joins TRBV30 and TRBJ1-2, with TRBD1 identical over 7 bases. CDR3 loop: CAWSVQGIGGYTF. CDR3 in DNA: TGTGCCTGGAGCGTACAGGGGATAGGGGGCTACACCTTC.